These 8 T cell receptor beta chains were sequenced from one sample in a study of cytomegalovirus exposure and HLA in healthy donors. The data were produced by immunoSEQ multiplex PCR, yet TCRdb's version contains in-frame clones alone and is incomplete. The sample consists of fewer than 200,000 clones, roughly nine tenths of them appearing once. Sequences were obtained from PBMCs. These receptor sequences come from a man aged 25-45 years in good health and CMV-seropositive.

This clone has only a few counts. V is TRBV9 and J is TRBJ1-1; no clear D gene. The V and J ends lost 0 bases and 7 bases respectively, with 7 bases between them. The CDR3 loop spans 12 amino acids. Germline V gene sequence: CDR1 SGDLS, CDR2 YYNGEE. CDR3 in amino acids: CASSVVDNEAFF. The CDR3 DNA reads TGTGCCAGCAGCGTAGTGGATAATGAAGCTTTCTTT.

This chain connects TRBV5-4 to TRBJ1-2; 7 bases fit TRBD1. Trimming removed 3 bases from V and 0 bases from J; junction bases left unmatched: 5. Per the germline V gene, CDR1 is SGHNT and CDR2 is YYREEE (reference sequence). The CDR3 runs to 15 residues. CDR3 sequence reads: CASSYGQEPNYGYTF. Written as DNA, the CDR3 is TGTGCCAGCAGCTATGGACAGGAACCTAACTATGGCTACACCTTC. The variable domain in full, with the rest retrieved from reference TRBV5-4 and TRBJ1-2, is ETGVTQSPTHLIKTRGQQVTLRCSSQSGHNTVSWYQQALGQGPQFIFQYYREEENGRGNFPPRFSGLQFPNYSSELNVNALELDDSALYLCASSYGQEPNYGYTFGSGTRLTVV.

This chain connects TRBV5-1 to TRBJ2-7; possibly TRBD1 for D (7 bases). This CDR3 has 15 residues. CDR1 and CDR2 from the germline V gene are SGHRS and YFSETQ. V gave up 4 bases and J gave up 0 bases, with 14 bases separating them. The CDR3 DNA sequence: TGCGCCAGCAGCCTGGGTCAGGGGGGCTCCTACGAGCAGTACTTC. Protein product: CASSLGQGGSYEQYF.

The chain employs TRBV9 and TRBJ1-1; the D gene is possibly TRBD1 (5 bases). The CDR3 extends over 18 amino acids. In germline, CDR1 is SGDLS, CDR2 YYNGEE. Trimming left V 4 bases short and J 3 bases short, with 25 bases between. CDR3 residues: CASSPRDPGRGVDTEAFF. CDR3 DNA sequence: TGTGCCAGCAGCCCCCGGGACCCAGGGAGGGGCGTGGACACTGAAGCTTTCTTT.

The rearrangement links TRBV11-3 to TRBJ2-2; no reliable D call. V dropped 0 bases and J dropped 5 bases, with 10 bases sitting between them. Per germline, CDR1 SGHNT and CDR2 YENEEA. This CDR3 region has 15 residues. CDR3 protein: CASSLEPGRTGELFF. The CDR3 coding sequence is TGTGCCAGCAGCTTAGAGCCGGGTCGAACCGGGGAGCTGTTTTTT.

This rearrangement joins TRBV28 to TRBJ2-4; D may correspond to TRBD1 or TRBD2 (5 bases each). The ends were cut back, 5 bases at V and 7 bases at J, with 15 bases in the middle. The CDR3 has 14 residues. The germline V gene encodes CDR1 MDHEN and CDR2 SYDVKM. This chain's CDR3 is CASSPVLGENIQYF. The CDR3 nucleotides are TGTGCCAGCAGTCCAGTCCTGGGGGAGAACATTCAGTACTTC.

This chain connects TRBV9 to TRBJ2-3; TRBD2 matches at 7 bases. V dropped 2 bases and J dropped 1; count of bases not matched to a gene: 1. Germline lookup yields CDR1 SGDLS and CDR2 YYNGEE. CDR3 length: 14 residues. The CDR3 spells CASSVRGGTDTQYF. CDR3 coding DNA: TGTGCCAGCAGCGTCCGGGGGGGCACAGATACGCAGTATTTT. Supplemented by reference TRBV9 and TRBJ2-3, the full variable domain reads DSGVTQTPKHLITATGQRVTLRCSPRSGDLSVYWYQQSLDQGLQFLIQYYNGEERAKGNILERFSAQQFPDLHSELNLSSLELGDSALYFCASSVRGGTDTQYFGPGTRLTVL.

J is TRBJ2-4 and V is TRBV6-1; 8 bases fit TRBD1. With 1 base clipped from V and 0 bases from J, the junction kept 2 bases outside the gene matches. CDR3 length equals 16 residues. The germline CDR1 and CDR2 sequences are MNHNS and SASEGT. CDR3 region: CASSEGDRLAKNIQYF. CDR3 nucleotides: TGTGCCAGCAGTGAAGGGGACAGGTTAGCCAAAAACATTCAGTACTTC.